The present entry profiles one T cell receptor (beta chain) with its context. This CDR3 is 13 amino acids long. The V end lost 4 bases, the J end lost 3 bases, and 7 bases lay between the germline ends. Germline-derived CDR1 and CDR2 are LNHDA and SQIVND (reference sequence). Here immunoSEQ multiplex PCR was the method, and the copy in TCRdb shows in-frame clones only, minus some. The table has some 71,000 clones, approximately 90% seen once; the top ten hold approximately 5.5%. These data are taken from a study of control samples from healthy donors and cancer patients. Specimen: PBMCs. The source of this sequence is a man aged 60-69 years with colorectal cancer. This rearrangement joins TRBV19 to TRBJ1-5; the D gene is possibly TRBD1 (5 bases). CDR3 protein: CASSKTANQPQHF. In nucleotides, the CDR3 is TGTGCCAGTAGTAAGACAGCCAATCAGCCCCAGCATTTT.